The present T cell receptor beta chain was sequenced within a study of shared T cell receptors in the human thymus. This table comes from immunoSEQ multiplex PCR, and its TCRdb copy is limited to in-frame clones, with some not included. Of 650,000 to 950,000 clones detected, approximately 85% appear once; the ten largest clones hold roughly 0.01%. Germline CDR1 and CDR2: GTSNPN and SVGIG (reference sequence). The CDR3 has 12 amino acids. This clone came up once. The same sample was also used in a study of human thymus T cells. According to that study: Thymus specimens were resections from corrective heart surgery. Thymic and blood repertoires showed apparently biased V and J gene usage. Related research examined unrelated individuals and reported that their thymic repertoires overlapped highly.

The source of this sequence is a girl less than two years old with a congenital heart defect. The sequenced material came from thymocytes. The chain is built from TRBV30 and TRBJ1-5; D not resolved. The CDR3 loop reads CAASGNNQPQHF. Here the CDR3 DNA reads TGTGCTGCATCGGGGAACAATCAGCCCCAGCATTTT. The entire variable domain, with the rest obtained from reference TRBV30 and TRBJ1-5, is as follows: SQTIHQWPATLVQPVGSPLSLECTVEGTSNPNLYWYRQAAGRGLQLLFYSVGIGQISSEVPQNLSASRPQDRQFILSSKKLLLSDSGFYLCAASGNNQPQHFGDGTRLSIL.